One and the same sample provided the 4 T cell receptor beta chains below, sequenced in a study of early T cells in non-severe SARS-CoV-2 infection. TCRdb re-derived calls from the 5' RACE reads in MiXCR, one entry per CDR3 protein. The repertoire includes over 80,000 distinct CDR3 sequences, more than 10% of them detected once, and 4.4% sits in the top ten. The material was whole blood, obtained at baseline. The receptors stem from an adult who was a healthcare worker with PCR-confirmed SARS-CoV-2 infection or an uninfected control (not recorded which).

The sample holds a few counts of this clonotype. CDR3 amino acids: CASSPGGDRSNYGYTF. The CDR3 DNA sequence: TGTGCCAGCAGCCCTGGGGGGGACAGAAGTAACTATGGCTACACCTTC. This chain links TRBV11-3 with TRBJ1-2, with 7 nucleotides matching TRBD1. Germline V gene lookup returns CDR1 SGHNT and CDR2 YENEEA. The junction had 10 bases not matched to a gene; V was cut back by 5 bases and J by 1 base. This CDR3 contains 16 residues.

This clonotype was recorded a few times. The V gene is TRBV6-2 or TRBV6-3, the J gene TRBJ2-1; D remains unclear. This CDR3 is built from 14 residues. Germline lookup yields CDR1 MNHEY and CDR2 SVGEGT. V dropped 7 bases and J dropped 8 bases, with 18 bases sitting between them. DNA of the CDR3: TGTGCCAGCATTCCGGACCTTGTGAAGGATGAGCAGTTCTTC. It codes for CASIPDLVKDEQFF.

This clonotype was counted at least ten times. The chain combines TRBV6-5 with TRBJ2-7; weak D call: TRBD2 (6 bases). Trimming removed 5 bases at V and 4 bases at J, with 12 bases between. Germline values: CDR1 MNHEY, CDR2 SVGAGI. There are 13 residues in the CDR3. Written as DNA, the CDR3 is TGTGCCAGCAGTCCCGGGGGTCGTTACGAGCAGTACTTC. Protein product: CASSPGGRYEQYF.

This chain uses TRBV10-2 with TRBJ2-3, with a possible D match to TRBD2 (5 bases). V shed 4 bases and J shed 0 bases, with 14 bases lying between them. This CDR3 is 16 amino acids long. Germline V gene sequence: CDR1 WSHSY, CDR2 SAAADI. This chain's CDR3 is CASSGPTTPSTDTQYF. CDR3 in DNA: TGCGCCAGCAGTGGCCCGACTACCCCCAGCACAGATACGCAGTATTTT.